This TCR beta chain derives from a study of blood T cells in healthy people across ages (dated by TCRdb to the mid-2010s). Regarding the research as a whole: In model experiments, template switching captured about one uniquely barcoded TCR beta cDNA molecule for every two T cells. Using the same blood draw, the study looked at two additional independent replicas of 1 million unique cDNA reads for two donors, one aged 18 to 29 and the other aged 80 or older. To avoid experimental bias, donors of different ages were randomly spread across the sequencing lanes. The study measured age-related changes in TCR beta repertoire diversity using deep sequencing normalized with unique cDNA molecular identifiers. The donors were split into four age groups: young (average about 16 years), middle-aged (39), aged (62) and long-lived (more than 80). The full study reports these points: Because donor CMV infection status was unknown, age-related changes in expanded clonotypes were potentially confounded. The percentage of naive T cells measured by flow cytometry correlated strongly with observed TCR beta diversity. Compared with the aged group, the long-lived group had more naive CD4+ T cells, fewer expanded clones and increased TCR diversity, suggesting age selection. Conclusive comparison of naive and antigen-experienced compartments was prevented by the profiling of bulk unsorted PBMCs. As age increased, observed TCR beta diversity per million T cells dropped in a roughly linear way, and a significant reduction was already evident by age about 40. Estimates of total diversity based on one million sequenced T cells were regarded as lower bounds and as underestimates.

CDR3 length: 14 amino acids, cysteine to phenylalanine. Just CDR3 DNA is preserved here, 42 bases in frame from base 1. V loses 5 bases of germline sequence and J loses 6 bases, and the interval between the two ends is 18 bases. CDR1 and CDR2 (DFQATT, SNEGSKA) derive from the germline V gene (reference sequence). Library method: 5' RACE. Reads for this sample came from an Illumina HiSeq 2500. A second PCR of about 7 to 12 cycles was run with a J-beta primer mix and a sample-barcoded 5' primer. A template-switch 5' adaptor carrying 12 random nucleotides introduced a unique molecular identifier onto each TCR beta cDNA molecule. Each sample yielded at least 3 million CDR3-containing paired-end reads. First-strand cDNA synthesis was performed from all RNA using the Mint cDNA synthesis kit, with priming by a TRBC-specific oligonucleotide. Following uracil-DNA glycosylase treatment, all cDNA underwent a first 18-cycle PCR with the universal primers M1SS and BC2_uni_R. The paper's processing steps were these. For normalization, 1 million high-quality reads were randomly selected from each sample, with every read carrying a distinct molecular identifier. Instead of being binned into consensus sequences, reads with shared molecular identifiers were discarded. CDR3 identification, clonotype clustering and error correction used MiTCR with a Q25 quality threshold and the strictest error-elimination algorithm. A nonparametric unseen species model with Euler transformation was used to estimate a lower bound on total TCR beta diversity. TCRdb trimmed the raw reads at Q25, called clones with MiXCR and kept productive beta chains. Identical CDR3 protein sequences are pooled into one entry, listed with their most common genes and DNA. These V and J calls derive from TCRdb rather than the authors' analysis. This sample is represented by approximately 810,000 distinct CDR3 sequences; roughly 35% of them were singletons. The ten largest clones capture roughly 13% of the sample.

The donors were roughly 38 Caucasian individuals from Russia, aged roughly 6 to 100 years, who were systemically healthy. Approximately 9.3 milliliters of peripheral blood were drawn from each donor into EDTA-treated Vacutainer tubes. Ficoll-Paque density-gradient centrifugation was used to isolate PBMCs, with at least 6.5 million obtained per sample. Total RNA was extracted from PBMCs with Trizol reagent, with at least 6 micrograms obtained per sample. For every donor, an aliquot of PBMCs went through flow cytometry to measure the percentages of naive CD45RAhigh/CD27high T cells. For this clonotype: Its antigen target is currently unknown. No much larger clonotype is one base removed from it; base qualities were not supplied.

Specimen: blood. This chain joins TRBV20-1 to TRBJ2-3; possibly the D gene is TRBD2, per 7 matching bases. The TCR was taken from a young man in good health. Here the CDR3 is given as CSAPPGGPSDTQYF. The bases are TGCAGTGCTCCTCCCGGGGGGCCATCGGATACGCAGTATTTT.